A single sample gave rise to the 18 T cell receptor beta chains below, sequenced in a study of radiotherapy plus CTLA-4 blockade in lung cancer. TCRdb keeps only in-frame clones here, not all; method: immunoSEQ multiplex PCR. The table records approximately 100,000 clones, over 65% of them present only once. The sample was peripheral blood, taken from a patient treated with radiotherapy plus ipilimumab. These receptors were obtained from a human donor with non-small cell lung cancer that progressed on radiotherapy plus ipilimumab. Some clones in this sample may be carry-over from other donors' samples.

This clone was seen once. This sequence joins TRBV18 and TRBJ2-6; 7 bases agree with TRBD1. CDR3 length: 15 amino acids. Germline loops: CDR1 KGHSH, CDR2 LQKENI. After removal of 6 bases from V and 4 bases from J, the junction contained 6 bases not matched to a gene. The CDR3 sequence is CASSSTGPGANVLTF. The CDR3 coding sequence is TGTGCCAGCTCGTCGACAGGGCCCGGGGCCAACGTCCTGACTTTC.

The chain employs TRBV15 and TRBJ1-1; the match to TRBD1 covers 11 bases. The CDR3 consists of 16 residues. Germline V lookup: CDR1 LNHNV, CDR2 YYDKDF (reference sequence). The J segment lost 11 bases and the V segment lost 0 bases, leaving 11 bases of the junction unmatched. CDR3 sequence: CATSRDFGTGGAYAFF. CDR3 coding DNA: TGTGCCACCAGCAGAGATTTTGGGACAGGGGGAGCGTATGCTTTCTTT.

The chain combines TRBV29-1 with TRBJ2-1, with D tentatively TRBD2 (5 bases). CDR3 length equals 13 residues. CDR1 and CDR2 (germline): SQVTM, ANQGSEA. Trimming cost V 5 bases and J 10 bases, with 18 bases left between them. CDR3 sequence (DNA): TGCAGCGTTACAAGAATCACCTCGGGGGAGCAGTTCTTC. Translating it yields CSVTRITSGEQFF.

The chain combines TRBV20-1 with TRBJ1-5; D uncertain. V was shortened by 4 bases and J by 13 bases, with 5 bases between the two germline ends. Germline V gene data show CDR1 as DFQATT and CDR2 as SNEGSKA (reference sequence). The CDR3 has 8 residues. The CDR3 sequence: CSAMGQHF. CDR3 sequence (DNA): TGCAGTGCTATGGGACAGCATTTT.

The genes are TRBV5-6 and TRBJ1-4, with a tentative D call TRBD1 (6 bases). Trimming took off 4 bases at V and 6 bases at J, with 16 bases between the two ends. The CDR3 covers 15 residues. CDR1 SGHDT and CDR2 YYEEEE come from the germline V gene. The DNA of the CDR3 is TGTGCCAGCAGCGGCCTTGGGGGGCAGGATGAAAAACTGTTTTTT. It specifies CASSGLGGQDEKLFF.

V usage is TRBV5-1 and J usage is TRBJ2-7; D ambiguous. Germline V gives CDR1 SGHRS, CDR2 YFSETQ. The ends were cut back, 0 bases at V and 2 bases at J, with 6 bases in the middle. This CDR3 comprises 13 residues. The CDR3 nucleotides are TGCGCCAGCAGCTTGGTGTCAGCCTACGAGCAGTACTTC. Its translation: CASSLVSAYEQYF.

The sample holds a few counts of this clone. CDR3 DNA sequence: TGTGCCAGCAGCTTAATCCCAGCTGGGGCCAACGTCCTGACTTTC. Translation: CASSLIPAGANVLTF. The chain recombines TRBV7-9 with TRBJ2-6, with D uncertain. The CDR3 is 15 residues long. Germline V lookup: CDR1 SEHNR, CDR2 FQNEAQ (reference sequence). The V and J ends lost 2 bases and 2 bases respectively, with 7 bases between them.

This chain links TRBV27 with TRBJ2-7; tentative D call: TRBD1 (5 bases). Trimming removed 1 base from V and 0 bases from J, with 7 bases in between. CDR1 MNHEY and CDR2 SMNVEV come from the germline V gene (reference sequence). This CDR3 has 14 amino acids. The CDR3 region is CASSLFQGSYEQYF. DNA for the CDR3: TGTGCCAGCAGTTTATTTCAGGGCTCCTACGAGCAGTACTTC.

The CDR3 nucleotides read TGTGCCAGCAGTGACACACCCGGACGGACACAAGAGACCCAGTACTTC. The encoded protein is CASSDTPGRTQETQYF. The chain couples TRBV6-1 to TRBJ2-5, with a possible D match to TRBD1 (5 bases). Germline CDR1 is MNHNS and CDR2 is SASEGT. The V and J ends lost 3 bases and 2 bases respectively, with 16 bases between them. This CDR3 has 16 residues.

For this clone: Distinct nucleotide sequences in the sample also encode this CDR3. The rearrangement links TRBV5-1 to TRBJ2-7; tentative D call: TRBD2 (5 bases). V dropped 7 bases and J dropped 4 bases, with 18 bases sitting between them. CDR3 length equals 14 residues. From germline, CDR1 is SGHRS and CDR2 YFSETQ. CDR3 nucleotide sequence: TGCGCCAGCCAAGCTCTCGGGAAGACTTACGAGCAGTACTTC. Translating gives CASQALGKTYEQYF.

The rearrangement uses TRBV5-1 and TRBJ2-5; D uncertain. Trimming took 0 bases from V and 0 from J, leaving 9 bases between them. Per germline, CDR1 SGHRS and CDR2 YFSETQ. The CDR3 has 15 amino acids. Here the CDR3 DNA reads TGCGCCAGCAGCTTGGCTGTCGGCCACCAAGAGACCCAGTACTTC. Its translation is CASSLAVGHQETQYF.

This chain connects TRBV27 to TRBJ1-5; D ambiguous. The V end was cut by 5 bases, the J end by 9 bases, with 14 bases between. The CDR3 runs 13 residues. The germline V gene has CDR1 MNHEY and CDR2 SMNVEV (reference sequence). CDR3 DNA sequence: TGTGCCAGCAGTCCCCTAGTCGCCGGGCCCCAGCATTTT. Its translation is CASSPLVAGPQHF.

This chain connects TRBV18 to TRBJ1-2; D is perhaps TRBD1 (5 bases). The CDR3 spans 15 residues. Germline CDR1 reads KGHSH; CDR2 reads LQKENI. The germline V and J ends were trimmed by 4 bases and 5 bases, with 17 bases remaining between them. This CDR3 is CASSRWEGDEYGYTF. The DNA of the CDR3 is TGTGCCAGCTCACGCTGGGAAGGGGATGAGTATGGCTACACCTTC.

The chain uses TRBV14 and TRBJ2-7; D is perhaps TRBD1 (6 bases). Germline lookup yields CDR1 SGHDN and CDR2 FVKESK. Trimming removed 4 bases from V and 3 bases from J, with 10 bases in between. The CDR3 runs 13 residues. For the CDR3, the DNA is TGTGCCAGCAGCCTCCTGGACAGCTACGAGCAGTACTTC. It translates to CASSLLDSYEQYF.

V is TRBV4-3 and J is TRBJ2-6; D unresolved. Trimming removed 0 bases from V and 1 base from J, with 7 bases in between. This CDR3 has 16 residues. Germline CDR1 is LGHNA and CDR2 is YSLEER. The CDR3 sequence: CASSQERESGANVLTF. CDR3 in DNA: TGCGCCAGCAGCCAAGAACGCGAATCTGGGGCCAACGTCCTGACTTTC.

The V and J genes are TRBV4-3 and TRBJ1-1; 9 nucleotides align to TRBD1. The germline CDR1 and CDR2 sequences are LGHNA and YSLEER. J was trimmed by 3 bases and V by 5 bases; bases with no gene match: 1. This CDR3 has 13 residues. CDR3 residues: CASSGQGYTEAFF. The CDR3 bases are TGCGCCAGCAGCGGACAGGGGTACACTGAAGCTTTCTTT.

The rearrangement joins TRBV12-5 to TRBJ1-2, with 7 nucleotides matching TRBD1. Germline V gives CDR1 LGHNT, CDR2 FRNRAP. This CDR3 comprises 14 residues. The V and J ends lost 1 base and 4 bases, in that order; junction bases with no gene match: 3. The DNA of the CDR3 is TGTGCTAGTGGTTTGGAGACAGGGCGCTATGGCTACACCTTC. This sequence encodes CASGLETGRYGYTF.

The gene calls are TRBV11-2 and TRBJ2-3, with D perhaps matching TRBD1 or TRBD2 (5 bases each). Looked up from germline, CDR1 is SGHAT and CDR2 is FQNNGV. This CDR3 is built from 14 residues. Deletions cut 3 bases from V and 4 bases from J, with 11 bases between. The CDR3 bases are TGTGCCAGCAGCTTTTTGAGGGGCGCAGATACGCAGTATTTT. Amino acid sequence: CASSFLRGADTQYF.